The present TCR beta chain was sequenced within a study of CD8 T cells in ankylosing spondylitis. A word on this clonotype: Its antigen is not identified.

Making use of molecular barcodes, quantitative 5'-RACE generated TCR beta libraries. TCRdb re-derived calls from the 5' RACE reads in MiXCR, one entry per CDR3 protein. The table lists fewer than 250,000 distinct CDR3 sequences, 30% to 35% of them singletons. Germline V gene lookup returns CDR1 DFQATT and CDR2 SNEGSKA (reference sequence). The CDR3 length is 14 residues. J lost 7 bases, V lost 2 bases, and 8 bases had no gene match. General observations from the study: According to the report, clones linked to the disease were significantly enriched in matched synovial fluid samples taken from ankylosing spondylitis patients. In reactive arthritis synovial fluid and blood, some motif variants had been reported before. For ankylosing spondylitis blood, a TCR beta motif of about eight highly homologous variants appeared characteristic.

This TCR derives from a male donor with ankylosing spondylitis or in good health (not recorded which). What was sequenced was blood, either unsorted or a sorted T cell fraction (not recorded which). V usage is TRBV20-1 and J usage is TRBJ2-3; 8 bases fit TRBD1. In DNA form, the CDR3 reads TGCAGTGCTAGATTGACAGGGGCGCTAAATACGCAGTATTTT. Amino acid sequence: CSARLTGALNTQYF.